The entry below gives a single TCR beta chain sequence along with its context. The antigen is not known. These data are taken from a study of shared clonotypes between healthy human individuals. Study in general: The donors, a couple of women and three men, were aged 18 to 49.

Only Caucasian adults living in Nashville, Tennessee made up the donor group. Every immunoSEQ plate was one replicate of a subset's evenly spread DNA. Generated by immunoSEQ multiplex PCR, the TCRdb table keeps only in-frame clones and is missing some. The table lists a few hundred thousand clones, around three quarters of them singletons, with about 12% in the top ten. Study-wide results and limits: Sequencing depth was expected to influence donor clonotype sharing.

The CDR3 is 14 residues long. V shed 6 bases and J 3 bases; nucleotides not matched to a gene: 8. Looked up from germline, CDR1 is MNHNS and CDR2 is SASEGT. The gene calls are TRBV6-1 and TRBJ2-7, with 7 bases identical to TRBD2. This TCR came from a woman in her thirties or forties in good health. Some clones in this sample may be carry-over from other donors' samples. The sequencing sample was made of PBMCs. The CDR3 sequence is CASRTTSVNYEQYF. Written as DNA, the CDR3 is TGTGCCAGCAGAACTACTAGCGTTAACTACGAGCAGTACTTC.